This TCR beta chain was obtained from a study of T cells after somatic rescue of genetic block. The CDR3 is made up of 16 amino acids. CDR1 is LNHDA and CDR2 is SQIVND in the germline V gene (reference sequence). Unmatched junction bases numbered 8, after V lost 3 bases and J lost 6 bases. Profiling relied on immunoSEQ multiplex PCR, and the TCRdb table lists in-frame clones only, not all of them. The table includes under 150,000 clones, around 90% detected once. The sample taken for sequencing was peripheral blood mononuclear cells (PBMCs). The chain employs TRBV19 and TRBJ2-3; 11 bases fit TRBD2. The receptor was derived from a woman aged 18-29 years. The DNA of the CDR3 is TGTGCCAGTAGTATCCCACTAGCGGGGGATGGGGATACGCAGTATTTT. Its protein is CASSIPLAGDGDTQYF.